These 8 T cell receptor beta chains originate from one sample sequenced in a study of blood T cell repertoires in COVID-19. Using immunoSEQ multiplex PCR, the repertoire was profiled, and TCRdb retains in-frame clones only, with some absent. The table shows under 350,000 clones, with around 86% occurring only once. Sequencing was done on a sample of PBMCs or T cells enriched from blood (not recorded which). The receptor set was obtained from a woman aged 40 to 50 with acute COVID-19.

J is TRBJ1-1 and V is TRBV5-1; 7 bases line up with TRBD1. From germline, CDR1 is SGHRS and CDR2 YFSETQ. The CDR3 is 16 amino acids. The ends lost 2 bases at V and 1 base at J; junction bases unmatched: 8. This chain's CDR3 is CASSLSTGTKNTEAFF. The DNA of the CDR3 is TGCGCCAGCAGCTTATCGACAGGGACAAAGAACACTGAAGCTTTCTTT.

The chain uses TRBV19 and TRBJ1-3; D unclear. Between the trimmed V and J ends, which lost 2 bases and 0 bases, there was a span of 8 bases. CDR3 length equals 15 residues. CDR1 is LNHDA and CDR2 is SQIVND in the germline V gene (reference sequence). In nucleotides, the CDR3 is TGTGCCAGTAGTATACCAGGCCGCTCTGGAAACACCATATATTTT. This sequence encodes CASSIPGRSGNTIYF.

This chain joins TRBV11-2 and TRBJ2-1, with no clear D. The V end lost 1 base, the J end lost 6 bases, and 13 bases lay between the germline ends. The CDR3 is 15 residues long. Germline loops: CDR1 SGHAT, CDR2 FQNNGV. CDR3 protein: CASSLAGSFGNEQFF. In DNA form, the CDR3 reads TGTGCCAGCAGCTTAGCGGGTAGTTTCGGCAATGAGCAGTTCTTC.

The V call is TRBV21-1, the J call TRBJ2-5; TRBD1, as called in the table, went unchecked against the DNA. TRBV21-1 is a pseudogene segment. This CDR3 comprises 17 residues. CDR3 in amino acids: CASSKDESGDRQETQYF. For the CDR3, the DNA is TGTGCCAGCAGCAAAGACGAGTCCGGGGACAGGCAAGAGACCCAGTACTTC.

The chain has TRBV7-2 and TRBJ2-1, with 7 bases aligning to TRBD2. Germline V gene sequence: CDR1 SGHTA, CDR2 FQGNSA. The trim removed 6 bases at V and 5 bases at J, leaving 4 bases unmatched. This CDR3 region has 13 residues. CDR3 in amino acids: CASRLAVDNEQFF. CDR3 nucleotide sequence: TGTGCCAGCAGGCTAGCGGTGGACAATGAGCAGTTCTTC. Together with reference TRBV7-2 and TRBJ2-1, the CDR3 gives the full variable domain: GAGVSQSPSNKVTEKGKDVELRCDPISGHTALYWYRQSLGQGLEFLIYFQGNSAPDKSGLPSDRFSAERTGGSVSTLTIQRTQQEDSAVYLCASRLAVDNEQFFGPGTRLTVL.

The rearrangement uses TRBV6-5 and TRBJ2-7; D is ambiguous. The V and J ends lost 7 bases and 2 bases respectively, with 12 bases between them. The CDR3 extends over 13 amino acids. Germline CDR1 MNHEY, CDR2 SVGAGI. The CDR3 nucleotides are TGTGCCAGCAACGCGAGGAGCCCCTACGAGCAGTACTTC. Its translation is CASNARSPYEQYF.

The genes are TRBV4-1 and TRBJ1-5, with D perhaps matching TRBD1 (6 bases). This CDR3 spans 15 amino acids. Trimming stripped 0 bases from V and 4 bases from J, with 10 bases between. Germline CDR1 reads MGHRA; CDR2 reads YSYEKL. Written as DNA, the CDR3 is TGCGCCAGCAGCCAAGATCAGGGGTGGAATCAGCCCCAGCATTTT. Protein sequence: CASSQDQGWNQPQHF.

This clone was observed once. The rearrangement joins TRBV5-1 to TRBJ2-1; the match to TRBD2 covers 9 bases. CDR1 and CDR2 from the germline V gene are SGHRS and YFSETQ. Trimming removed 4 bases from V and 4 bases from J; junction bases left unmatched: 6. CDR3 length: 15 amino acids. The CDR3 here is CASSGAGGSYNEQFF. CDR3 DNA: TGCGCCAGCAGCGGAGCGGGGGGCTCATACAATGAGCAGTTCTTC.